These 18 T cell receptor beta chains were sequenced from one sample in a study of metastatic and nonmetastatic thyroid tumors (dated by TCRdb to 2020 to 2022). None of the patients had been given any treatment before thyroid surgery. Receptor amplification or capture employed PCR. TCRdb shows the sequencer as Illumina HiSeq 4000. Using fastp trimming at Q25 and MiXCR clonotype assembly, TCRdb reanalyzed the public sequencing data and kept in-frame beta chains. A total of around 50,000 clones appear in this sample, almost 30% of them only once. The top ten clonotypes cover about 15% of the sample. Sequenced: blood. The receptors stem from a female donor with papillary thyroid cancer or a benign thyroid nodule (not recorded which). Some clones in this sample may be carry-over from other donors' samples.

The table lists this clone with a few counts. V and J are TRBV6-2 or TRBV6-3 and TRBJ2-1; maybe TRBD2 (5 bases). The CDR3 has 15 amino acids. Germline CDR1 MNHEY, CDR2 SVGEGT. The V end was cut by 6 bases, the J end by 0 bases, with 12 bases between. CDR3: CASRERGSSYNEQFF. For the CDR3, the DNA is TGTGCCAGCAGAGAACGGGGAAGCTCCTACAATGAGCAGTTCTTC.

This clone was seen more than once but under ten times. The V call is TRBV2, the J call TRBJ2-1; D is unresolved. In germline, CDR1 is SNHLY, CDR2 FYNNEI. Trimming removed 5 bases at V and 8 bases at J, with 22 bases between. The CDR3 consists of 16 residues. The CDR3 bases are TGTGCCAGCAGTCTCGGTGACTTCCTTGGGGTGGATGAGCAGTTCTTC. Protein sequence: CASSLGDFLGVDEQFF.

Ten or more counts support this clone. The chain uses TRBV6-1 and TRBJ1-4; no definite D call. The CDR3 extends over 15 amino acids. Germline V CDR1 and CDR2: MNHNS, SASEGT. The V end lost 10 bases, the J end lost 5 bases, and 20 bases lay between the germline ends. In DNA form, the CDR3 reads TGTGCCACCCGGGTCCCACTCCTGGAAAATGAAAAACTGTTTTTT. Protein sequence: CATRVPLLENEKLFF.

This clone has only a few counts. The rearrangement uses TRBV6-1 and TRBJ1-6, with a tentative D call TRBD1 (5 bases). Germline V gene sequence: CDR1 MNHNS, CDR2 SASEGT. CDR3 size: 15 residues. Trimming cost V 9 bases and J 6 bases, with 18 bases left between them. The CDR3 here is CASTGKDRLNSPLHF. Here the CDR3 DNA reads TGTGCCAGTACCGGCAAAGACAGACTTAATTCACCCCTCCACTTT.

The chain joins TRBV11-2 to TRBJ2-1; weak D call: TRBD2 (5 bases). V was trimmed by 0 bases and J by 8 bases, leaving 8 bases between them. Germline V gene lookup returns CDR1 SGHAT and CDR2 FQNNGV. The CDR3 covers 13 residues. The CDR3 coding sequence is TGTGCCAGCAGCTTAGATGTGAGGGATGAGCAGTTCTTC. Amino acids: CASSLDVRDEQFF.

This clone was picked up a small number of times. Germline is not matched at one junction end, which may reflect a read error. This chain connects TRBV15 to TRBJ2-3; 11 bases match TRBD2. CDR1 and CDR2 (germline): LNHNV, YYDKDF (reference sequence). There are 18 residues in the CDR3. The CDR3 is CATSRDTLAGGPGDTQYF. CDR3 nucleotide sequence: TGTGCCACCAGCCGAGATACTTTAGCGGGAGGGCCGGGAGATACGCAGTATTTT.

The rearrangement joins TRBV10-1 to TRBJ2-7; no firm D call. The V gene's germline CDR1 is WNHNN and CDR2 SYGVQD (reference sequence). Trimming stripped 2 bases from V and 3 bases from J, with 11 bases between. The CDR3 consists of 14 residues. CDR3 DNA: TGCGCCAGCAGTGAGACATCACGGTACTACGAGCAGTACTTC. Translation gives CASSETSRYYEQYF.

The sample holds a few counts of this clone. The rearrangement joins TRBV6-1 to TRBJ2-6; D is ambiguous. CDR3 length equals 14 residues. The germline gives CDR1 MNHNS, CDR2 SASEGT. V was trimmed by 2 bases and J by 0 bases, leaving 2 bases between them. Here the CDR3 DNA reads TGTGCCAGCAGTGAACTCTCTGGGGCCAACGTCCTGACTTTC. This gives the protein CASSELSGANVLTF.

The CDR3 loop is CASTRTGSYGYTF. CDR3 nucleotide sequence: TGTGCCAGCACCCGGACAGGGTCGTATGGCTACACCTTC. The rearrangement joins TRBV27 to TRBJ1-2, with 8 bases aligning to TRBD1. Germline V lookup: CDR1 MNHEY, CDR2 SMNVEV (reference sequence). V lost 7 bases to trimming and J lost 5 bases; unmatched junction nucleotides: 6. CDR3 length: 13 amino acids.

V is TRBV28 and J is TRBJ1-2, with D uncertain. V was trimmed by 1 base and J by 4 bases, leaving 7 bases between them. The CDR3 has 13 residues. The germline gives CDR1 MDHEN, CDR2 SYDVKM. CDR3 bases: TGTGCCAGCAGTTTATCCATAGTCTATGGCTACACCTTC. This codes for CASSLSIVYGYTF.

This clone showed up just a few times. The chain links TRBV12-3 or TRBV12-4 to TRBJ1-1, with 7 bases that match TRBD1. The CDR3 runs to 13 residues. Trimming removed 4 bases from V and 5 bases from J; junction bases left unmatched: 4. CDR3 protein: CASSSRGRTEAFF. CDR3 nucleotide sequence: TGTGCCAGCAGTTCCAGGGGGAGGACTGAAGCTTTCTTT.

This clone was seen a handful of times. The V call is TRBV28, the J call TRBJ2-1; D tentatively reads TRBD1 or TRBD2 (6 bases each). The ends were cut back, 7 bases at V and 4 bases at J, with 26 bases in the middle. The CDR3 length is 18 residues. Germline lookup yields CDR1 MDHEN and CDR2 SYDVKM. CDR3 sequence (DNA): TGTGCCAGCATTCCCGGGGGTGGGTGGGACAATAATTACAATGAGCAGTTCTTC. As protein: CASIPGGGWDNNYNEQFF.

The V and J genes are TRBV6-2 or TRBV6-3 and TRBJ1-2; D remains ambiguous. Germline assignment: CDR1 MNHEY and CDR2 SVGEGT. The germline V and J ends were trimmed by 7 bases and 6 bases, with 9 bases remaining between them. This CDR3 spans 11 amino acids. Written as DNA, the CDR3 is TGTGCCAGCATGTGGGGAAATGGCTACACCTTC. It codes for CASMWGNGYTF.

The CDR3 sequence: CASRMTASEQYF. The DNA for the CDR3 is TGCGCCAGCAGAATGACAGCGTCCGAGCAGTACTTC. J is TRBJ2-7 and V is TRBV5-1, with a weak D call TRBD1 (5 bases). Trimming pared 5 bases from V and 6 bases from J, leaving 12 bases between. The CDR3 sequence is 12 residues long. Germline V gives CDR1 SGHRS, CDR2 YFSETQ.

The genes are TRBV6-5 and TRBJ2-2; 12 nucleotides line up with TRBD2. Germline trimming cut 0 bases from V and 6 bases from J; bases unmatched to any gene: 2. Per the germline V gene, CDR1 is MNHEY and CDR2 is SVGAGI. This CDR3 is built from 16 residues. In DNA form, the CDR3 reads TGTGCCAGCAGTTACTCGTCTAGCGGGGGGGCCGGGGAGCTGTTTTTT. Residues: CASSYSSSGGAGELFF.

A note on this clone: Its ends do not fully match the called genes, so a read error is possible. The V gene is TRBV7-8, the J gene TRBJ1-5, with D possibly matching TRBD1 (6 bases). The CDR3 runs to 15 residues. Germline V gene sequence: CDR1 SGHVS, CDR2 FQNEAQ. The CDR3 protein is CASILVGGGSQPQHF. The DNA of the CDR3 is TGTGCCAGCATCTTAGTCGGGGGCGGGTCCCAGCCCCAGCATTTT. Full variable domain (remainder filled in from reference TRBV7-8 and TRBJ1-5): GAGVSQSPRYKVAKRGQDVALRCDPISGHVSLFWYQQALGQGPEFLTYFQNEAQLDKSGLPSDRFFAERPEGSVSTLKIQRTQQEDSAVYLCASILVGGGSQPQHFGDGTRLSIL.

This clone was seen just once. V usage is TRBV5-1 and J usage is TRBJ2-1; maybe TRBD1 (6 bases). Trimming removed 0 bases from V and 5 bases from J, with 12 bases in between. Germline V gene lookup returns CDR1 SGHRS and CDR2 YFSETQ. CDR3 length equals 15 residues. In DNA, the CDR3 is TGCGCCAGCAGCTTGGTGGCAGGGGCAAACAATGAGCAGTTCTTC. Translated: CASSLVAGANNEQFF.

A few counts support this clone. The chain links TRBV20-1 to TRBJ2-1, with unresolved D. This CDR3 spans 13 amino acids. Trimming pared 6 bases from V and 1 base from J, leaving 10 bases between. Germline V gene data show CDR1 as DFQATT and CDR2 as SNEGSKA (reference sequence). CDR3 in amino acids: CSALPSSYNEQFF. CDR3 DNA: TGCAGTGCCCTCCCAAGTTCCTACAATGAGCAGTTCTTC.